The rows below give T cell receptor beta chains drawn from one sample of a study of cytomegalovirus exposure and HLA in healthy donors. Only in-frame clones appear in the TCRdb table, and some are missing; sequencing was by immunoSEQ multiplex PCR. The profile shows some 200,000 clones, approximately 78% of them singletons. Sequenced material: PBMCs. The receptors shown here come from a woman aged 18 to 35 in good health and CMV-seronegative. The CDR3 runs from the conserved cysteine through the conserved F or W. A D gene is named only where the DNA matches it firmly. The size of a clone is reported for some rows only, either as once, few or many, or as a class for expanded clones.

J gene: TRBJ2-1
V gene: TRBV6-5
CDR3 length: 16
clone size: -
D gene: -
CDR3 DNA: TGTGCCAGCAGTTACTCGGACGGGGGGCCCTACAATGAGCAGTTCTTC
CDR3 protein: CASSYSDGGPYNEQFF

J gene: TRBJ2-5
V gene: TRBV2
CDR3 length: 17
clone size: once
D gene: TRBD2
CDR3 DNA: TGTGCCAGCATATCGACTAGCGGGAGGAATGGGCAAGAGACCCAGTACTTC
CDR3 protein: CASISTSGRNGQETQYF

J gene: TRBJ2-3
V gene: TRBV5-1
CDR3 length: 13
clone size: -
D gene: -
CDR3 DNA: TGCGCCAGCAGGGAGGAGCTAGGCCAGGCGCAGTATTTT
CDR3 protein: CASREELGQAQYF

J gene: TRBJ2-1
V gene: TRBV7-2
CDR3 length: 16
clone size: -
D gene: -
CDR3 DNA: TGTGCCAGCAGCTCCTTGGGGTCGGGAGTAGGAAATGAGCAGTTCTTC
CDR3 protein: CASSSLGSGVGNEQFF

J gene: TRBJ2-1
V gene: TRBV4-2
CDR3 length: 19
clone size: -
D gene: TRBD2
CDR3 DNA: TGTGCCAGCACCCCAGACCTTGGGGGACTAGCGGGCTCCTACAATGAGCAGTTCTTC
CDR3 protein: CASTPDLGGLAGSYNEQFF

J gene: TRBJ2-7
V gene: TRBV5-4
CDR3 length: 13
clone size: -
D gene: -
CDR3 DNA: TGTGCCAGCAGCTTGTTTGGCGACTACGAGCAGTACTTC
CDR3 protein: CASSLFGDYEQYF

J gene: TRBJ2-7
V gene: TRBV5-6
CDR3 length: 15
clone size: -
D gene: -
CDR3 DNA: TGTGCCAGCAGCTTGACTGCCCAGGGGGGAGGCGAGCAGTACTTC
CDR3 protein: CASSLTAQGGGEQYF

J gene: TRBJ2-7
V gene: TRBV13
CDR3 length: 14
clone size: -
D gene: TRBD2
CDR3 DNA: TGTGCCAGCAGCGTGGGACTAGCGACTTACGAGCAGTACTTC
CDR3 protein: CASSVGLATYEQYF

J gene: TRBJ1-4
V gene: TRBV4-1
CDR3 length: 17
clone size: -
D gene: TRBD1
CDR3 DNA: TGCGCCAGCAGCCAAGGGACAGGGCCCCGGGGTTATGAAAAACTGTTTTTT
CDR3 protein: CASSQGTGPRGYEKLFF

J gene: TRBJ2-1
V gene: TRBV9
CDR3 length: 14
clone size: -
D gene: TRBD2
CDR3 DNA: TGTGCCAGCAGCGTACTCGGGGGGGGCAATGAGCAGTTCTTC
CDR3 protein: CASSVLGGGNEQFF

J gene: TRBJ1-1
V gene: TRBV25-1
CDR3 length: 11
clone size: -
D gene: -
CDR3 DNA: TGTGCCAGCAGTTACGGGTCTGAAGCTTTCTTT
CDR3 protein: CASSYGSEAFF

J gene: TRBJ2-7
V gene: TRBV6-1
CDR3 length: 15
clone size: once
D gene: TRBD2
CDR3 DNA: TGTGCCAGCAGTGAACTAGCGGGGAGCTCCTACGAGCAGTACTTC
CDR3 protein: CASSELAGSSYEQYF

J gene: TRBJ2-1
V gene: TRBV18
CDR3 length: 15
clone size: -
D gene: -
CDR3 DNA: TGTGCCAGCTCATCGGGACACCTAACCTCCAATGAGCAGTTCTTC
CDR3 protein: CASSSGHLTSNEQFF

J gene: TRBJ2-3
V gene: TRBV30
CDR3 length: 14
clone size: -
D gene: TRBD1
CDR3 DNA: TGTGCCTGGAGTACAGGGGGCAAGGCAGATACGCAGTATTTT
CDR3 protein: CAWSTGGKADTQYF

J gene: TRBJ1-5
V gene: TRBV6-5
CDR3 length: 14
clone size: once
D gene: -
CDR3 DNA: TGTGCCAGCAGTTACAGGGGTCGGGCTCAGCCCCAGCATTTT
CDR3 protein: CASSYRGRAQPQHF

J gene: TRBJ2-2
V gene: TRBV7-3
CDR3 length: 16
clone size: -
D gene: -
CDR3 DNA: TGTGCCAGCAGCTTAAAATGGCCAGGGAACACCGGGGAGCTGTTTTTT
CDR3 protein: CASSLKWPGNTGELFF